The T cell receptor (beta chain) described here comes from a study of blood T cells in healthy people across ages. The CDR3 is 16 residues long. Germline lookup yields CDR1 SQVTM and CDR2 ANQGSEA. V was clipped by 2 bases and J by 0 bases, with 16 bases between them. Alongside a J-beta primer mix, a sample-barcoded 5' primer served in a second PCR lasting roughly 7 to 11 cycles. TCRdb fed the 5' RACE reads into MiXCR, producing one record per CDR3 protein. The table includes around 1.5 million distinct CDR3 sequences, approximately 38% detected once. This clonotype was counted between two and nine times.

The chain combines TRBV29-1 with TRBJ1-2; D is ambiguous. The sequenced material came from blood. The sequence was collected from a woman aged 18 to 35 in good health. The CDR3: CSVEKAWQAANYGYTF. The CDR3 region has the DNA TGCAGCGTTGAAAAGGCCTGGCAGGCAGCTAACTATGGCTACACCTTC.